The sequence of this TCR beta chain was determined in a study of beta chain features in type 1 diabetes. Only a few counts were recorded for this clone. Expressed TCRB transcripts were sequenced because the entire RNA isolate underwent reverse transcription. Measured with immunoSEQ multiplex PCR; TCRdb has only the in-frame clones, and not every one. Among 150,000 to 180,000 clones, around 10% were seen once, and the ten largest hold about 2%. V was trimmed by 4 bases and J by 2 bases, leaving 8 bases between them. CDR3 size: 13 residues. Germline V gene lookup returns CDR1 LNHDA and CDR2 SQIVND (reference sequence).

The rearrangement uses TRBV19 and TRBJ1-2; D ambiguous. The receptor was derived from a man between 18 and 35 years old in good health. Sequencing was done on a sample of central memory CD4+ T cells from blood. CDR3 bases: TGTGCCAGTAGTACCCGGAAGAACTATGGCTACACCTTC. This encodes CASSTRKNYGYTF.